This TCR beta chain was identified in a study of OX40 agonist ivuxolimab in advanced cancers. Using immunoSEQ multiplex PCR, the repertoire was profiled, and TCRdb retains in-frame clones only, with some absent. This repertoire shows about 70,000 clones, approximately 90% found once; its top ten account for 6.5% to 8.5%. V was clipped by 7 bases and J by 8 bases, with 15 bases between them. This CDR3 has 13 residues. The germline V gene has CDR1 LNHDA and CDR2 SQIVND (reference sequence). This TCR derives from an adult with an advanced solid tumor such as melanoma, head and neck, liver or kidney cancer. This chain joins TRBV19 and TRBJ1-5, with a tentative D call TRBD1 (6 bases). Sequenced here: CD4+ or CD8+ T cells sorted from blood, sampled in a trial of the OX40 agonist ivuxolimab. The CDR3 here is CASKGGILEPQHF. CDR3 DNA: TGTGCCAGTAAGGGGGGGATCTTGGAGCCCCAGCATTTT.